This entry describes one T cell receptor (beta chain). The data originate from a study of blood T cell repertoires in COVID-19. In the study overall: The samples span acute and convalescent COVID-19 from the United States, Italy and Spain. In each case, the material was cDNA or gDNA derived from T cells, B-cell-depleted T cells, or PBMCs.

In the original processing: Nucleated cell number was recorded as an estimate derived from reference gene primer amplification. Clones were sequenced by immunoSEQ multiplex PCR, and TCRdb holds only the in-frame ones, with some missing. V, J and clone size derive from that table, while D and trimming were established from the DNA sequence. The table has about 250,000 clones, around nine tenths seen once; the top ten hold approximately 1.5%. This CDR3 region has 16 residues. V lost 6 bases and J lost 3; bases outside the gene matches: 8. Germline values: CDR1 MRHNA, CDR2 SNTAGT. This chain joins TRBV6-4 and TRBJ2-2; 9 nucleotides match TRBD1. The material sequenced was peripheral blood. The source of this sequence is a woman aged 60-75 years who had recovered from COVID-19. Written as DNA, the CDR3 is TGTGCCAGCAGAATACAGGGGGCACGGGACACCGGGGAGCTGTTTTTT. This translates into CASRIQGARDTGELFF.